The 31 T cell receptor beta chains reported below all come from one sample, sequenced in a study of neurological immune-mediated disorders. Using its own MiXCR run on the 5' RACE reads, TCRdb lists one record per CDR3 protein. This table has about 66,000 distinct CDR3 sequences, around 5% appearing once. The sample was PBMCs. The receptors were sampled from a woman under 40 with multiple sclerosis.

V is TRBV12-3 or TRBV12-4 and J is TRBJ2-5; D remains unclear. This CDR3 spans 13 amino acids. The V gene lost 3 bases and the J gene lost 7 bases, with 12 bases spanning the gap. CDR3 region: CASSFRKESTQYF. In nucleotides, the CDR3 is TGTGCCAGCAGTTTCCGCAAGGAGTCGACCCAGTACTTC.

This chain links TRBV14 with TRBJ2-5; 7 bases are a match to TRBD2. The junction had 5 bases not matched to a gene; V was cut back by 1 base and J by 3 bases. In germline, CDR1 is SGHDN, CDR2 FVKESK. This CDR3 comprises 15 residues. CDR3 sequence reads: CASSQGGTTKETQYF. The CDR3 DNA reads TGTGCCAGCAGCCAAGGCGGGACTACAAAAGAGACCCAGTACTTC.

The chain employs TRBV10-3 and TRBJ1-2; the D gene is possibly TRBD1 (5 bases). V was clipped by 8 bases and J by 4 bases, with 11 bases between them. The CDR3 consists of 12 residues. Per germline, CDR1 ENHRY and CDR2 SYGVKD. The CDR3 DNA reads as TGTGCCATCTCGGGGGGTACCTATGGCTACACCTTC. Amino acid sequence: CAISGGTYGYTF.

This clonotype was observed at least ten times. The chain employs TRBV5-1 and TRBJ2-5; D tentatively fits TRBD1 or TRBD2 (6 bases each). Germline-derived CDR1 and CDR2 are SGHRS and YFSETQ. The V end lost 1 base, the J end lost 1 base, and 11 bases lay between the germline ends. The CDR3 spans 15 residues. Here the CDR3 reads CASSLPGALQETQYF. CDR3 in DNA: TGCGCCAGCAGCTTGCCGGGGGCCCTCCAAGAGACCCAGTACTTC.

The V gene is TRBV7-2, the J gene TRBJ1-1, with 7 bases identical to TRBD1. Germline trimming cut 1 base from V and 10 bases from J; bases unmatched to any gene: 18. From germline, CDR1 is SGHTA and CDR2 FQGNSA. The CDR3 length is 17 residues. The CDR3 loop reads CASSLVRLGRGMEGAFF. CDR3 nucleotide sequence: TGTGCCAGCAGCTTAGTGAGGTTGGGCAGGGGGATGGAAGGAGCTTTCTTT. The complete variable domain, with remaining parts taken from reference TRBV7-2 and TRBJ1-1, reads GAGVSQSPSNKVTEKGKDVELRCDPISGHTALYWYRQSLGQGLEFLIYFQGNSAPDKSGLPSDRFSAERTGGSVSTLTIQRTQQEDSAVYLCASSLVRLGRGMEGAFFGQGTRLTVV.

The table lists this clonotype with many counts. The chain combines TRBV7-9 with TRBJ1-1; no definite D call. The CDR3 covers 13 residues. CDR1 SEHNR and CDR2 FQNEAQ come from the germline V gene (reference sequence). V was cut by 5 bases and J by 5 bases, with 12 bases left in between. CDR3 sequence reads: CASSHSAGTEAFF. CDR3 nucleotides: TGTGCCAGCAGCCATTCAGCGGGGACTGAAGCTTTCTTT.

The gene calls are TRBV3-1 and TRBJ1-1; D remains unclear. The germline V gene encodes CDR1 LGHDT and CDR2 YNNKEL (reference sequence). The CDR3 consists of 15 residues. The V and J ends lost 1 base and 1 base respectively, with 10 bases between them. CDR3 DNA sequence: TGTGCCAGCAGCCAAGGCAGAAACCCGAACACTGAAGCTTTCTTT. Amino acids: CASSQGRNPNTEAFF.

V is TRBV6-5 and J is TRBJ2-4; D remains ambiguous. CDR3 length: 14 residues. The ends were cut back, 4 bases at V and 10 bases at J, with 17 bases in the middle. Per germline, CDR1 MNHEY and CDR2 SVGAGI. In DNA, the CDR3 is TGTGCCAGCAGTTCAGGCGCTCGAAGAAAAATTCAGTACTTC. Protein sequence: CASSSGARRKIQYF.

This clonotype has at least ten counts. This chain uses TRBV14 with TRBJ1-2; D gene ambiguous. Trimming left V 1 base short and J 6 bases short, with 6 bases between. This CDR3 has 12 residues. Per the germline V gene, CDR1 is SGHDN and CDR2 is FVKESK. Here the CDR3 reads CASSQAGNGYTF. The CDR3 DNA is TGTGCCAGCAGCCAAGCCGGGAATGGCTACACCTTC.

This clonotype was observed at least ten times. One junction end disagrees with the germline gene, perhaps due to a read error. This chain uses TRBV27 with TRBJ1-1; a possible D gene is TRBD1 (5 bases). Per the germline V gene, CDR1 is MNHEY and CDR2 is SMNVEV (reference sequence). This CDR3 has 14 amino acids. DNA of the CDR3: TGTGCCAGCAGTACTATACCCGGGACCTCAAGCTTGGTCTTT. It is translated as CASSTIPGTSSLVF.

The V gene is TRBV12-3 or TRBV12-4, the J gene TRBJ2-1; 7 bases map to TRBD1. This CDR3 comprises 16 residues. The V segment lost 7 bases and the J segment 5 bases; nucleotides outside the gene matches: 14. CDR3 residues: CASTARYGQENNEQFF. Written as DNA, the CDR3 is TGTGCCAGCACCGCCCGGTACGGACAGGAGAACAATGAGCAGTTCTTC.

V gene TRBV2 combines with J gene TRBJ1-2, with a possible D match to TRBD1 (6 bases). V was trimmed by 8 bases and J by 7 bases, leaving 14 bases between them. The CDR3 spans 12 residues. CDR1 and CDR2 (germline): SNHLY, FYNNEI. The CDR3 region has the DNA TGTGCCAGCGGGACAAGTCGGCTTGGCTACACCTTC. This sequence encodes CASGTSRLGYTF.

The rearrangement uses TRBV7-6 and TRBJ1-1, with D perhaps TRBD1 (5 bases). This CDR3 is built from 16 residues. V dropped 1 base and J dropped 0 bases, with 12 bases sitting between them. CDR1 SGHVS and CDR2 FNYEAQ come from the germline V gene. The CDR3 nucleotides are TGTGCCAGCAGCTTAGGATCTGGGGCAGTGAACACTGAAGCTTTCTTT. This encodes CASSLGSGAVNTEAFF.

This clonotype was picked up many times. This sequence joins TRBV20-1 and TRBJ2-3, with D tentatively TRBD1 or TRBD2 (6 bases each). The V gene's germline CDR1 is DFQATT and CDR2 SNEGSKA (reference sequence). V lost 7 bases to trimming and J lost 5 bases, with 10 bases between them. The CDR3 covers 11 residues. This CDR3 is CSVGGQDTQYF. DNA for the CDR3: TGCAGTGTCGGGGGACAAGATACGCAGTATTTT.

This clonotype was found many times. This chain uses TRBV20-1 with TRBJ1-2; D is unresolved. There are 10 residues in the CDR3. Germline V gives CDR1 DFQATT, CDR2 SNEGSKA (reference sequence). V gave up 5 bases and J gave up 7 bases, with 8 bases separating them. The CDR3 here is CSAVSPGYTF. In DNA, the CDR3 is TGCAGTGCTGTCAGCCCTGGCTACACCTTC.

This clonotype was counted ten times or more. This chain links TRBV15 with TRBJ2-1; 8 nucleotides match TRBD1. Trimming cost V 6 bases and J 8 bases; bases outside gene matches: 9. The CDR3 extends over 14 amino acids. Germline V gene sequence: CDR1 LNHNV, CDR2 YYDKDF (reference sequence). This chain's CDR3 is CATSRGTGRYEQFF. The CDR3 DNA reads TGTGCCACCAGTCGGGGGACAGGCCGGTATGAGCAGTTCTTC.

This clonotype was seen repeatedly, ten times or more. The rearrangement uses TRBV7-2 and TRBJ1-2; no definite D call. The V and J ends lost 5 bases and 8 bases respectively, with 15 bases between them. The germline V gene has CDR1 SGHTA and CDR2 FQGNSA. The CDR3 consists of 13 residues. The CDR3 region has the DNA TGTGCCAGCAGCCCCTCGCGGTCTAGGGGCTACACCTTC. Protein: CASSPSRSRGYTF.

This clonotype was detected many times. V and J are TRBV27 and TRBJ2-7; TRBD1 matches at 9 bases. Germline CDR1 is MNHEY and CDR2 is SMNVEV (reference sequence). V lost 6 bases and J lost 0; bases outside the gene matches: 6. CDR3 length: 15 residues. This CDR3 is CASRKTGGNSYEQYF. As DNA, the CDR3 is TGTGCCAGCAGAAAAACAGGGGGCAACTCCTACGAGCAGTACTTC.

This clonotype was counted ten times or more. The CDR3 protein is CASSPDYYNEQFF. The CDR3, as DNA: TGCGCCAGCAGCCCGGACTACTACAATGAGCAGTTCTTC. V is TRBV5-1 and J is TRBJ2-1; possible D gene TRBD2, 6 bases. The V end lost 4 bases, the J end lost 3 bases, and 8 bases lay between the germline ends. This CDR3 region has 13 residues. Germline CDR1 is SGHRS and CDR2 is YFSETQ.

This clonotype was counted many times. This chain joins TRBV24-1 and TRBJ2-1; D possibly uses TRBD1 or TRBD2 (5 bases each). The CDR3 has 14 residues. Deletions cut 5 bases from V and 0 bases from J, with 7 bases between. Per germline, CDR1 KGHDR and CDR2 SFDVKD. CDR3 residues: CATSGGSSYNEQFF. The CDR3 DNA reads TGTGCCACCAGTGGGGGGAGCTCCTACAATGAGCAGTTCTTC.

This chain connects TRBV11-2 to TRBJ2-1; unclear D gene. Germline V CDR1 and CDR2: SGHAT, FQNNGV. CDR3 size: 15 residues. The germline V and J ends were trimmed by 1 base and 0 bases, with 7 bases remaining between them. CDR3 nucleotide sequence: TGTGCCAGCAGCTTAGCCAGGTCCTCCTACAATGAGCAGTTCTTC. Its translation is CASSLARSSYNEQFF.

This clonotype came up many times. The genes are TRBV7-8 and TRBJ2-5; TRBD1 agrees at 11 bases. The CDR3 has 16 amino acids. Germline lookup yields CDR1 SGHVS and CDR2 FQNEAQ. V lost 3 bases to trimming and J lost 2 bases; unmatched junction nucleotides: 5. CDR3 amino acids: CASSFRGDRGQETQYF. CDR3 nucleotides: TGTGCCAGCAGCTTTAGAGGGGACAGGGGGCAAGAGACCCAGTACTTC.

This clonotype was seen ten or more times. The CDR3 coding sequence is TGCGCCAGCAGCCAAGTGGATATGGGGATCAGCTCCTACAATGAGCAGTTCTTC. Its translation: CASSQVDMGISSYNEQFF. The chain joins TRBV4-1 to TRBJ2-1; the D is unclear. Per the germline V gene, CDR1 is MGHRA and CDR2 is YSYEKL. The CDR3 has 18 residues. The V end was cut by 1 base, the J end by 0 bases, with 16 bases between.

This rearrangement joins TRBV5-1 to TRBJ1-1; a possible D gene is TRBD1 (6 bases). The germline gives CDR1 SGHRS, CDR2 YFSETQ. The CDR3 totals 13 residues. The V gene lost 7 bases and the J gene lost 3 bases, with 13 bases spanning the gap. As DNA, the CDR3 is TGCGCCAGCCAAAGGGACATAGACACTGAAGCTTTCTTT. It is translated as CASQRDIDTEAFF.

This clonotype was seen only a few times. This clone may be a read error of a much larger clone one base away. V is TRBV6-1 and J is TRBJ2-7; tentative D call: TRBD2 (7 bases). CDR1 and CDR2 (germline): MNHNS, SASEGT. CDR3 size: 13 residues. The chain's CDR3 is CASGFVGGREQHF. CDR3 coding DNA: TGTGCCAGCGGTTTTGTGGGGGGGCGCGAGCAGCACTTC.

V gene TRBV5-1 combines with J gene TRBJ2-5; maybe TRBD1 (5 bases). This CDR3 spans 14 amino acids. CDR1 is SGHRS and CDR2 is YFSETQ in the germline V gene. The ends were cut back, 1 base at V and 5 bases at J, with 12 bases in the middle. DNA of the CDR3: TGCGCCAGCAGCTTGAGTTCAGGGCGGGAGACCCAGTACTTC. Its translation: CASSLSSGRETQYF.

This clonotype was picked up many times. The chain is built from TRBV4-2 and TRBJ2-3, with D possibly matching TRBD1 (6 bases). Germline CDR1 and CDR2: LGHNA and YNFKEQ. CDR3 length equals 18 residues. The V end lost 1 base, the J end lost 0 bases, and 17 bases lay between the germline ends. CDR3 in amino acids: CASSQVYEDSSSTDTQYF. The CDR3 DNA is TGTGCCAGCAGCCAAGTATACGAGGACAGCTCTAGCACAGATACGCAGTATTTT.

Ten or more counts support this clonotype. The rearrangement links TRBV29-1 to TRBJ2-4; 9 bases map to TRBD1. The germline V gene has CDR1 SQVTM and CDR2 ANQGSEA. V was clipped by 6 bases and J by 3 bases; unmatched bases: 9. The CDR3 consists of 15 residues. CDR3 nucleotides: TGCAGCGTATTAGGGGACAGGGTCGGCAAAAACATTCAGTACTTC. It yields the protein CSVLGDRVGKNIQYF.

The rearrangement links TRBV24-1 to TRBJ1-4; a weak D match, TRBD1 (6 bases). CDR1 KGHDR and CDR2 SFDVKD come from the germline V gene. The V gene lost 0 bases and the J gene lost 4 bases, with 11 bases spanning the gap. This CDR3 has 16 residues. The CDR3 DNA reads TGTGCCACCAGTGATTTGCCAGGGACAATTAATGAAAAACTGTTTTTT. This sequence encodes CATSDLPGTINEKLFF.

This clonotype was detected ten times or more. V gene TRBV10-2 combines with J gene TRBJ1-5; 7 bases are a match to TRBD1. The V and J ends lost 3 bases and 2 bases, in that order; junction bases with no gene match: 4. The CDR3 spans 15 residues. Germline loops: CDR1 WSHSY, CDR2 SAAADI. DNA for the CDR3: TGCGCCAGCAGTGACGTCACAGGGGGCAATCAGCCCCAGCATTTT. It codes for CASSDVTGGNQPQHF.

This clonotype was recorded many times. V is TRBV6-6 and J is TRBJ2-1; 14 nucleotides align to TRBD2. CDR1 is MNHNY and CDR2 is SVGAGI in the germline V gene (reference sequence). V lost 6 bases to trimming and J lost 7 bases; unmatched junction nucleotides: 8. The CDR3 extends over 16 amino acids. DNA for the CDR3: TGTGCCAGCAGCATGACTAGCGGGGGGGCCCTAAATGAGCAGTTCTTC. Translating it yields CASSMTSGGALNEQFF.